These T cell receptor beta chains were read from a single sample in a study of T cell repertoires in cytomegalovirus infection. The antigens these receptors bind are not known. TCRdb re-analysed the reads in MiXCR, keeping a single row per CDR3 protein. Found here are hundreds of thousands of distinct CDR3 sequences, around a third of them singletons; the top ten hold around a sixth. The input for sequencing was cultured PBMCs, taken from culture after CMV antigen stimulation. The receptors were gathered from a human donor in good health (CMV status not recorded). Some clones in this sample may be carry-over from other donors' samples. The conserved cysteine and the conserved F or W are not part of the CDR3 here. Clone size is given for some rows only: seen once, a few or many times, or a class if the clone is expanded.

-	TRBV7-9	TRBJ2-1	ASSSERASSYNEQF
-	TRBV4-2	TRBJ1-4	ASSQDRLGRATNEKLF
-	TRBV7-9	TRBJ2-7	ASSFQFNRVGIAEQY
-	TRBV7-9	TRBJ2-3	ASSPGPFSTNTQY
few	TRBV5-4	TRBJ2-7	ASSALGGEQY
few	TRBV7-8	TRBJ2-7	ASSLGGTGESEQY
-	TRBV28	TRBJ1-5	ASRIQVPAGNQPQH
few	TRBV6-1	TRBJ2-1	ASRISSGSYNEQF
-	TRBV24-1	TRBJ2-5	ATSDFGRDQETQY
-	TRBV28	TRBJ2-6	ASSPLAGSSGANVLT
-	TRBV4-3	TRBJ2-1	ASSQDRGFNEQF
few	TRBV19	TRBJ2-2	ATRTGGMIGELF
-	TRBV25-1	TRBJ1-2	ASSESTRQYGYT
-	TRBV5-5	TRBJ2-1	ASSRDHMSSYNEQF